Below, 23 T cell receptor beta chains from the same sample are listed, as sequenced in a study of blood T cell repertoires in COVID-19. Data came from immunoSEQ multiplex PCR; TCRdb stores just in-frame clones and leaves some out. The sample has about 520,000 clones, over 75% seen once. The sequenced material came from peripheral blood. The source of these receptors is a human donor in a cohort sampled during active COVID-19.

The chain is built from TRBV7-2 and TRBJ1-5; the D is unclear. The V gene lost 1 base and the J gene lost 2 bases, with 9 bases spanning the gap. CDR1 SGHTA and CDR2 FQGNSA come from the germline V gene. CDR3 length: 15 residues. The chain's CDR3 is CASSLVWQGNQPQHF. The CDR3 nucleotides read TGTGCCAGCAGCTTAGTCTGGCAGGGCAATCAGCCCCAGCATTTT. The variable domain in full, with the rest retrieved from reference TRBV7-2 and TRBJ1-5, is GAGVSQSPSNKVTEKGKDVELRCDPISGHTALYWYRQSLGQGLEFLIYFQGNSAPDKSGLPSDRFSAERTGGSVSTLTIQRTQQEDSAVYLCASSLVWQGNQPQHFGDGTRLSIL.

The V and J genes are TRBV11-2 and TRBJ1-2; D not resolved. The germline V and J ends were trimmed by 5 bases and 3 bases, with 10 bases remaining between them. Per the germline V gene, CDR1 is SGHAT and CDR2 is FQNNGV. The CDR3 extends over 13 amino acids. CDR3 sequence: CASSPRIDYGYTF. CDR3 coding DNA: TGTGCCAGCAGCCCGCGTATCGACTATGGCTACACCTTC. The full variable domain, in which reference TRBV11-2 and TRBJ1-2 provide the parts outside the CDR3, is EAGVAQSPRYKIIEKRQSVAFWCNPISGHATLYWYQQILGQGPKLLIQFQNNGVVDDSQLPKDRFSAERLKGVDSTLKIQPAKLEDSAVYLCASSPRIDYGYTFGSGTRLTVV.

This clone came up once. V is TRBV18 and J is TRBJ2-5, with D perhaps TRBD1 (6 bases). V was clipped by 4 bases and J by 1 base, with 13 bases between them. The CDR3 is 15 amino acids. The germline V gene has CDR1 KGHSH and CDR2 LQKENI. CDR3 protein: CASSQNQGPQETQYF. The CDR3 DNA is TGTGCCAGCTCACAGAACCAGGGGCCCCAAGAGACCCAGTACTTC.

The rearrangement uses TRBV4-1 and TRBJ2-3, with TRBD1 matching over 10 bases. The CDR3 runs 17 residues. Unmatched junction bases numbered 8, after V lost 5 bases and J lost 0 bases. Per germline, CDR1 MGHRA and CDR2 YSYEKL. The CDR3 region is CASSTTTGGLSTDTQYF. For the CDR3, the DNA is TGCGCCAGCAGCACCACGACAGGGGGCCTTAGCACAGATACGCAGTATTTT.

The chain couples TRBV7-3 to TRBJ1-1, with D perhaps TRBD1 (5 bases). V lost 1 base and J lost 6, with 9 bases in between. Germline lookup yields CDR1 SGHTA and CDR2 FQGTGA. The CDR3 is 13 residues long. In DNA form, the CDR3 reads TGTGCCAGCAGCTTAATGGGGGAGGCTGAAGCTTTCTTT. This codes for CASSLMGEAEAFF.

The chain employs TRBV7-9 and TRBJ2-2; 7 bases match TRBD2. V trimming: 6 bases; J trimming: 4 bases; junction bases outside the gene matches: 8. The CDR3 extends over 15 amino acids. Germline values: CDR1 SEHNR, CDR2 FQNEAQ (reference sequence). In DNA, the CDR3 is TGTGCCAGCAGATCAGGACTAGGTGGCACCGGGGAGCTGTTTTTT. Translation: CASRSGLGGTGELFF. Full variable domain (outside the CDR3, taken from reference TRBV7-9 and TRBJ2-2): DTGVSQNPRHKITKRGQNVTFRCDPISEHNRLYWYRQTLGQGPEFLTYFQNEAQLEKSRLLSDRFSAERPKGSFSTLEIQRTEQGDSAMYLCASRSGLGGTGELFFGEGSRLTVL.

The chain joins TRBV30 to TRBJ2-2; 8 bases line up with TRBD1. V lost 0 bases to trimming and J lost 5 bases; unmatched junction nucleotides: 5. The germline CDR1 and CDR2 sequences are GTSNPN and SVGIG (reference sequence). The CDR3 is 15 residues long. The CDR3 bases are TGTGCCTGGAGTGTAACAGGGGGTCCTACCGGGGAGCTGTTTTTT. Amino acids: CAWSVTGGPTGELFF.

The V and J genes are TRBV19 and TRBJ2-5; 9 nucleotides match TRBD1. The V gene end was trimmed by 6 bases and the J gene end by 5 bases; junction bases not matched to a gene: 4. There are 13 residues in the CDR3. Germline V CDR1 and CDR2: LNHDA, SQIVND (reference sequence). The CDR3 DNA sequence: TGTGCCAGTAGGGACAGGGGTTTGGAGACCCAGTACTTC. Residues: CASRDRGLETQYF.

The chain has TRBV28 and TRBJ2-7; D perhaps matches TRBD2 (5 bases). CDR1 is MDHEN and CDR2 is SYDVKM in the germline V gene. V dropped 4 bases and J dropped 6 bases, with 13 bases sitting between them. There are 13 residues in the CDR3. CDR3 DNA: TGTGCCAGCAGTTCCCCCGGCGGACTCGAGCAGTACTTC. It codes for CASSSPGGLEQYF. Looking up the rest from reference TRBV28 and TRBJ2-7 gives the full variable domain: DVKVTQSSRYLVKRTGEKVFLECVQDMDHENMFWYRQDPGLGLRLIYFSYDVKMKEKGDIPEGYSVSREKKERFSLILESASTNQTSMYLCASSSPGGLEQYFGPGTRLTVT.

The chain employs TRBV9 and TRBJ2-2, with D possibly TRBD2 on 6 matching bases. Per germline, CDR1 SGDLS and CDR2 YYNGEE. Between the trimmed V and J ends, which lost 0 bases and 6 bases, there was a span of 12 bases. The CDR3 is 15 amino acids. The CDR3 sequence is CASSVGASGAGELFF. CDR3 nucleotide sequence: TGTGCCAGCAGCGTAGGGGCATCGGGGGCCGGGGAGCTGTTTTTT.

The rearrangement links TRBV7-3 to TRBJ2-3, with 9 bases matching TRBD2. Germline loops: CDR1 SGHTA, CDR2 FQGTGA. The CDR3 runs to 15 residues. The V gene end was trimmed by 5 bases and the J gene end by 4 bases; junction bases not matched to a gene: 7. CDR3: CASSPRSGSPDTQYF. CDR3 coding DNA: TGTGCCAGCAGCCCTCGTAGCGGGAGCCCAGATACGCAGTATTTT.

This chain uses TRBV6-5 with TRBJ2-5; a weak D match, TRBD2 (6 bases). V was pared by 6 bases and J by 4 bases, with 15 bases between. The CDR3 spans 14 residues. The germline gives CDR1 MNHEY, CDR2 SVGAGI. The CDR3 loop reads CASSLQGLVETQYF. The CDR3 nucleotides are TGTGCCAGCAGCCTCCAGGGACTGGTAGAGACCCAGTACTTC.

This clone was observed at least ten times. This chain uses TRBV5-1 with TRBJ2-3; no firm D call. Looked up from germline, CDR1 is SGHRS and CDR2 is YFSETQ. This CDR3 region has 15 residues. Deletions cut 1 base from V and 0 bases from J, with 9 bases between. CDR3 sequence reads: CASSLIGSSTDTQYF. The CDR3 DNA reads TGCGCCAGCAGCTTGATCGGGTCTAGCACAGATACGCAGTATTTT.

The chain has TRBV3-1 (or the pseudogene TRBV3-2) and TRBJ1-2; 7 bases fit TRBD1. CDR1 is LGHDT and CDR2 is YNNKEL in the germline V gene (reference sequence). The CDR3 covers 16 residues. V shed 3 bases and J 8 bases; nucleotides not matched to a gene: 15. For the CDR3, the DNA is TGTGCCAGCAGCCAGAGGCAGGGGGAATTGCTAGGCGGCTACACCTTC. The encoded protein is CASSQRQGELLGGYTF.

The chain links TRBV27 to TRBJ2-3; 7 positions agree with TRBD1. The CDR3 runs 14 residues. Germline CDR1 is MNHEY and CDR2 is SMNVEV (reference sequence). The V and J ends lost 6 bases and 1 base, in that order; junction bases with no gene match: 4. This chain's CDR3 is CASSSGGRTDTQYF. CDR3 coding DNA: TGTGCCAGCAGCTCAGGGGGTCGCACAGATACGCAGTATTTT.

The chain joins TRBV6-5 to TRBJ2-1; 11 bases are shared with TRBD2. CDR3 size: 15 residues. CDR1 and CDR2 from the germline V gene are MNHEY and SVGAGI. The junction had 9 bases not matched to a gene; V was cut back by 6 bases and J by 8 bases. CDR3 in amino acids: CASSLSGRDSDEQFF. The CDR3 coding sequence is TGTGCCAGCAGCCTTAGCGGGAGGGATAGCGATGAGCAGTTCTTC.

This clone was seen a single time. This rearrangement joins TRBV3-1 (or the pseudogene TRBV3-2) to TRBJ2-1; D remains ambiguous. Trimming removed 3 bases from V and 8 bases from J, with 11 bases in between. The CDR3 totals 13 residues. Germline values: CDR1 LGHDT, CDR2 YNNKEL (reference sequence). DNA for the CDR3: TGTGCCAGCAGCCAGAACCGGGTGGATGAGCAGTTCTTC. It is translated as CASSQNRVDEQFF.

As to this clone: The sample has other DNA sequences that encode this CDR3 too. The gene calls are TRBV9 and TRBJ2-7; 11 nucleotides align to TRBD2. From germline, CDR1 is SGDLS and CDR2 YYNGEE. The CDR3 totals 15 residues. The ends lost 0 bases at V and 3 bases at J; junction bases unmatched: 2. The CDR3 coding sequence is TGTGCCAGCAGCGTAGGCCTAGCGGGAGGCTACGAGCAGTACTTC. This codes for CASSVGLAGGYEQYF.

The CDR3 nucleotides read TGTGCCATCAGCTCGGGGGGCACAGATACGCAGTATTTT. Translating gives CAISSGGTDTQYF. The genes are TRBV10-3 and TRBJ2-3, with D perhaps TRBD2 (6 bases). The CDR3 is 13 residues long. Germline values: CDR1 ENHRY, CDR2 SYGVKD. The V and J ends lost 6 bases and 1 base respectively, with 8 bases between them.

The chain combines TRBV18 with TRBJ1-6; 10 bases fit TRBD1. The CDR3 covers 19 residues. Germline CDR1 and CDR2: KGHSH and LQKENI. Trimming took 4 bases from V and 0 from J; bases not matched to a gene: 9. The CDR3 is CASSRSGTGASSYNSPLHF. The CDR3, as DNA: TGTGCCAGCTCACGGTCCGGGACAGGGGCCAGCTCCTATAATTCACCCCTCCACTTT. Full variable domain (remainder filled in from reference TRBV18 and TRBJ1-6): NAGVMQNPRHLVRRRGQEARLRCSPMKGHSHVYWYRQLPEEGLKFMVYLQKENIIDESGMPKERFSAEFPKEGPSILRIQQVVRGDSAAYFCASSRSGTGASSYNSPLHFGNGTRLTVT.

This clone was seen once. This rearrangement joins TRBV14 to TRBJ2-2; D unclear. There are 13 residues in the CDR3. Looked up from germline, CDR1 is SGHDN and CDR2 is FVKESK. Trimming cost V 0 bases and J 6 bases, with 5 bases left between them. The DNA of the CDR3 is TGTGCCAGCAGCCAAGATCTCGCCGGGGAGCTGTTTTTT. Protein product: CASSQDLAGELFF.

V is TRBV28 and J is TRBJ1-2; the match to TRBD1 covers 7 bases. CDR1 and CDR2 (germline): MDHEN, SYDVKM. This CDR3 contains 15 residues. The V and J ends lost 4 bases and 0 bases, in that order; junction bases with no gene match: 5. The CDR3 region is CASSWRQGANYGYTF. CDR3 sequence (DNA): TGTGCCAGCAGTTGGAGACAGGGAGCTAACTATGGCTACACCTTC.

This chain uses TRBV28 with TRBJ2-1; 10 nucleotides agree with TRBD1. Losses at the gene ends were 1 base for V and 5 bases for J; bases not matched to a gene: 11. CDR3 length equals 18 residues. The germline V gene has CDR1 MDHEN and CDR2 SYDVKM. The CDR3 loop is CASSLSGLRQGANNEQFF. CDR3 sequence (DNA): TGTGCCAGCAGTTTATCGGGTTTGAGACAGGGGGCTAACAATGAGCAGTTCTTC.